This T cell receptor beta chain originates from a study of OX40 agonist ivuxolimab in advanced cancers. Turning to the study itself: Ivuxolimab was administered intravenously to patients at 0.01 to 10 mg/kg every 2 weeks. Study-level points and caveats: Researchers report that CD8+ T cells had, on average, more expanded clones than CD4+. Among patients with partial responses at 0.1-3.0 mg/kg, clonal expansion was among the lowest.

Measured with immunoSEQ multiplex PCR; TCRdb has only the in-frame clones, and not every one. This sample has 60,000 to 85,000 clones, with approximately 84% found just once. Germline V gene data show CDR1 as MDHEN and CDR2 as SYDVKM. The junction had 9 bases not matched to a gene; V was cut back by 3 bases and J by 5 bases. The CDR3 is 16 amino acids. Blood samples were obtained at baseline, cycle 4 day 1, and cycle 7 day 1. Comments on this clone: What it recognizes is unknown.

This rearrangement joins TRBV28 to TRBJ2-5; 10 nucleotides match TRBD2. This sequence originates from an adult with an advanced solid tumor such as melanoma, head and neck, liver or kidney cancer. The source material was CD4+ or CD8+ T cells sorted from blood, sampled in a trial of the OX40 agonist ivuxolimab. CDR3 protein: CASSFSVAGGVETQYF. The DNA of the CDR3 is TGTGCCAGCAGTTTTTCCGTAGCGGGGGGCGTTGAGACCCAGTACTTC.